Listed below are T cell receptor beta chains from one sample, sequenced in a study of blood T cell repertoires in COVID-19. Data came from immunoSEQ multiplex PCR; TCRdb stores just in-frame clones and leaves some out. This table has approximately 140,000 clones, around 84% appearing once. Sequencing used peripheral blood. The receptor set was obtained from a man aged 55 to 70 with active or convalescent COVID-19. Both conserved end residues are part of each CDR3. The D gene is left open where the match is weak. Clone sizes are given selectively: once, few, many, or a class where the clone is expanded.

J gene | clone size | V gene | D gene | CDR3 DNA | CDR3 protein
TRBJ1-5 | NA | TRBV28 | TRBD1 | TGTGCCAGCAGTTCCCTCGGGACAGGGGTCAGGGGCAATCAGCCCCAGCATTTT | CASSSLGTGVRGNQPQHF
TRBJ1-1 | NA | TRBV7-2 | NA | TGTGCCAGCAGCTTAGGTCTTGGCGGTACCGGGGGCACTGAAGCTTTCTTT | CASSLGLGGTGGTEAFF
TRBJ2-5 | once | TRBV9 | TRBD2 | TGTGCCAGCAGCGTAGGTAGCGGGGGGGGTAGGGAGACCCAGTACTTC | CASSVGSGGGRETQYF
TRBJ1-5 | NA | TRBV19 | NA | TGTGCCATTTCACGGGGGGACAATCAGCCCCAGCATTTT | CAISRGDNQPQHF
TRBJ1-1 | NA | TRBV10-3 | TRBD1 | TGTGCCATCAGGAAGACAGGGGACACTGAAGCTTTCTTT | CAIRKTGDTEAFF
TRBJ1-3 | NA | TRBV23-1 | NA | TGCGCCAGCAGTCAATCGTACACACACTCTGGAAACACCATATATTTT | CASSQSYTHSGNTIYF
TRBJ1-6 | NA | TRBV3-1/TRBV3-2 | NA | TGTGCCAGCAGCCCCGGAGGGAATTCACCCCTCCACTTT | CASSPGGNSPLHF
TRBJ2-1 | NA | TRBV5-5 | TRBD2 | TGTGCCAGCAGCTTGGTAGTTCCGGGACTAGCGGAGTACAATGAGCAGTTCTTC | CASSLVVPGLAEYNEQFF
TRBJ2-7 | NA | TRBV4-1 | TRBD1 | TGCGCCAGCAGCGCTGACAGGGGGTCGGACGAGCAGTACTTC | CASSADRGSDEQYF
TRBJ1-3 | NA | TRBV11-2 | TRBD1 | TGTGCCAGCAGCCACGGACAGGCCGGAAACACCATATATTTT | CASSHGQAGNTIYF
TRBJ1-1 | NA | TRBV27 | TRBD1 | TGTGCCAGCAGTTTACGGGGACAGGGGAGGGAAGCTTTCTTT | CASSLRGQGREAFF
TRBJ2-7 | NA | TRBV27 | TRBD1 | TGTGCCAGCAAGGCCGTCTCCGGGACAGCCTACGAGCAGTACTTC | CASKAVSGTAYEQYF
TRBJ1-2 | NA | TRBV23-1 | NA | TGCGCCAGCAGTCAACCCGGACAGCTAATCTATGGCTACACCTTC | CASSQPGQLIYGYTF
TRBJ2-7 | once | TRBV5-4 | NA | TGTGCCAGCAGCCGTACTAGTTTCGAGCAGTACTTC | CASSRTSFEQYF
TRBJ1-1 | NA | TRBV18 | NA | TGTGCCAGCTCACCGGGACTCATGAACACTGAAGCTTTCTTT | CASSPGLMNTEAFF
TRBJ2-2 | NA | TRBV9 | NA | TGTGCCAGCAGGGGGGTTGCGGGAACGAACACCGGGGAGCTGTTTTTT | CASRGVAGTNTGELFF
TRBJ2-7 | NA | TRBV7-2 | TRBD2 | TGTGCCAGCAGCTTATCGGGTAGCGGGACCACTACCTACGAGCAGTACTTC | CASSLSGSGTTTYEQYF
TRBJ1-2 | NA | TRBV7-3 | NA | TGTGCCAGCAGCTTGGGGCAGACTTATGGCTACACCTTC | CASSLGQTYGYTF
TRBJ1-4 | NA | TRBV7-8 | TRBD1 | TGTGCCAGCAGCACCTCGACAGGGGCCGAAAAACTGTTTTTT | CASSTSTGAEKLFF
TRBJ1-2 | NA | TRBV6-6 | NA | TGTGCCAGCAGTTACACCCTAAATGGCTACACCTTC | CASSYTLNGYTF
TRBJ1-6 | NA | TRBV7-9 | NA | TGTGCCAGCAGCTTAAATGGCGAGGGATCACCCCTCCACTTT | CASSLNGEGSPLHF
TRBJ1-5 | NA | TRBV5-8 | TRBD1 | TGTGCCAGCAGCCGTTTAAGGACAGGGATTGGGGGCAATCAGCCCCAGCATTTT | CASSRLRTGIGGNQPQHF
TRBJ1-2 | NA | TRBV9 | NA | TGTGCCAGCAGCGTAGTGTCGGGGATGGGCTATGGCTACACCTTC | CASSVVSGMGYGYTF
TRBJ2-5 | NA | TRBV5-1 | TRBD2 | TGCGCCAGCAGCGCGATGGGGGGGATGGAGACCCAGTACTTC | CASSAMGGMETQYF
TRBJ2-3 | few | TRBV7-9 | TRBD2 | TGTGCCACTCCCCTGGGGGGGAGCACAGATACGCAGTATTTT | CATPLGGSTDTQYF
TRBJ2-2 | NA | TRBV3-1/TRBV3-2 | NA | TGTGCCAGCAGCCAAGATCGGTACAGGGCTGGGGAGCTGTTTTTT | CASSQDRYRAGELFF
TRBJ2-3 | few | TRBV27 | TRBD2 | TGTGCCAGCAGGGCACTAGCGAGGGTGAGCACAGATACGCAGTATTTT | CASRALARVSTDTQYF
TRBJ2-2 | NA | TRBV19 | NA | TGTGCCAGTTTCCGGGGAGCGGGTGGGAACACCGGGGAGCTGTTTTTT | CASFRGAGGNTGELFF
TRBJ2-1 | few | TRBV27 | TRBD2 | TGTGCCAGCAGCAAAGCGGGAGGGGATAACAATGAGCAGTTCTTC | CASSKAGGDNNEQFF
TRBJ2-3 | NA | TRBV29-1 | NA | TGCAGCGTTGCCCACCCAGGGGTAAATACGCAGTATTTT | CSVAHPGVNTQYF
TRBJ2-1 | NA | TRBV27 | TRBD2 | TGTGCCAGCGCCCGAACTAGCGGGAGAACCTACAATGAGCAGTTCTTC | CASARTSGRTYNEQFF
TRBJ1-2 | few | TRBV19 | NA | TGTGCCAGTAGGAACAGGCAACATTATGGCTACACCTTC | CASRNRQHYGYTF
TRBJ1-6 | few | TRBV6-5 | NA | TGTGCCAGCAGGGGTCTAAGGGGATCGAATTCACCCCTCCACTTT | CASRGLRGSNSPLHF
TRBJ2-7 | NA | TRBV12-3/TRBV12-4 | TRBD2 | TGTGCCAGCAGTTGGGACCGGGAGGCCGAGCAGTACTTC | CASSWDREAEQYF
TRBJ2-7 | NA | TRBV11-2 | NA | TGTGCCAGCAGCTTAGATCTAACTGCCGAGCAGTACTTC | CASSLDLTAEQYF
TRBJ1-2 | NA | TRBV27 | NA | TGTGCCAGCCGGGGGTTTTATGGCTACACCTTC | CASRGFYGYTF
TRBJ1-3 | once | TRBV7-9 | NA | TGTGCCAGCGGAGTGATCTCTGGAAACACCATATATTTT | CASGVISGNTIYF
TRBJ1-5 | NA | TRBV28 | NA | TGTGCCAGCAGTTCAAGTGGGCGGGCTTATAGCAATCAGCCCCAGCATTTT | CASSSSGRAYSNQPQHF
TRBJ2-1 | NA | TRBV5-6 | NA | TGTGCCAGCAGCTTGGGACAGTTCCACAATGAGCAGTTCTTC | CASSLGQFHNEQFF
TRBJ2-3 | NA | TRBV4-3 | TRBD2 | TGCGCCAGCAGCCTATCCGGGACTAGCGGGAGCGCAGATACGCAGTATTTT | CASSLSGTSGSADTQYF
TRBJ2-7 | many | TRBV19 | NA | TGTGCCAGTAGTATAGATCTCGGGAGCTCCTACGAGCAGTACTTC | CASSIDLGSSYEQYF
TRBJ2-5 | NA | TRBV7-2 | TRBD1 | TGTGCCAGCAGCTTAGTTACAGGGGGCAAATCAGAGACCCAGTACTTC | CASSLVTGGKSETQYF
TRBJ2-7 | NA | TRBV28 | TRBD2 | TGTGCCAGCACCGGTGGCGGGAGAGGCACCTACGAGCAGTACTTC | CASTGGGRGTYEQYF
TRBJ1-2 | NA | TRBV7-3 | NA | TGTGCCAGCAGCTTATCGGGCGGGGCTGGCTACACCTTC | CASSLSGGAGYTF
TRBJ2-3 | few | TRBV5-1 | NA | TGCGCCAGCAGCTTTGGGGCAGGGGGCACAGATACGCAGTATTTT | CASSFGAGGTDTQYF
TRBJ2-3 | NA | TRBV9 | TRBD2 | TGTGCCAGCAGCGTACGAGCGGGAGCGGCAGGAGATACGCAGTATTTT | CASSVRAGAAGDTQYF
TRBJ2-3 | NA | TRBV4-1 | TRBD2 | TGCGCCAGCAGCCAAGGGACTAGCGGGAGTAGCACAGATACGCAGTATTTT | CASSQGTSGSSTDTQYF
TRBJ1-4 | NA | TRBV7-9 | NA | TGTGCCAGCAGCTCCCCTCGGGCGGGGGATGAAAAACTGTTTTTT | CASSSPRAGDEKLFF
TRBJ1-1 | NA | TRBV10-3 | TRBD1 | TGTGCCATCAGTGAGCCGACAGGGGAGAACACTGAAGCTTTCTTT | CAISEPTGENTEAFF
TRBJ2-5 | NA | TRBV4-2 | NA | TGTGCCAGCAGCCAAGAGGGTAGGACGCGCGGGATGGGAGAGACCCAGTACTTC | CASSQEGRTRGMGETQYF
TRBJ1-1 | NA | TRBV28 | TRBD1 | TGTGCCAGCTATCGGGACAGGGTGAACACTGAAGCTTTCTTT | CASYRDRVNTEAFF
TRBJ2-1 | NA | TRBV9 | TRBD1 | TGTGCCAGCACCCCCCCCGGAGGAGACAGGGATGAGCAGTTCTTC | CASTPPGGDRDEQFF
TRBJ2-6 | once | TRBV18 | NA | TGTGCCAGCTCACCATATCAGTTCTCCCGCTCTGGGGCCAACGTCCTGACTTTC | CASSPYQFSRSGANVLTF
TRBJ2-5 | NA | TRBV19 | TRBD1 | TGTGCCAGTAGTATTACAGGGGGGGAGACCCAGTACTTC | CASSITGGETQYF
TRBJ1-2 | few | TRBV7-9 | TRBD1 | TGTGCCAGCAGCGCCGGACAGGGGTACTACACCTTC | CASSAGQGYYTF